This T cell receptor (beta chain) was sequenced for a study of T cell repertoires in cytomegalovirus infection. One entry per CDR3 protein, called by TCRdb with MiXCR from the reads. The sample includes 110,000 to 150,000 distinct CDR3 sequences, 30% to 40% of them seen just once. Ten or more counts support this clonotype. Its matching antigen is unknown. Trimming removed 0 bases at V and 5 bases at J, with 10 bases between. This CDR3 has 14 residues. Germline lookup yields CDR1 MNHNS and CDR2 SASEGT. The gene calls are TRBV6-1 and TRBJ2-5; D ambiguous. This receptor was taken from a human donor in good health (CMV status not recorded). Some clones in this sample may be carry-over from other donors' samples. The sequencing used CD8+ T cells from cultured PBMCs, collected from culture after CMV antigen stimulation. The CDR3 loop is CASSEALGWETQYF. The CDR3 DNA sequence: TGTGCCAGCAGTGAAGCCTTGGGGTGGGAGACCCAGTACTTC.